The clone carrying this TCR beta chain has a count of ten or more. This sample was included in a study of early T cells in non-severe SARS-CoV-2 infection. V was shortened by 5 bases and J by 0 bases, with 7 bases between the two germline ends. Germline CDR1 MGHDK, CDR2 SYGVNS. The CDR3 contains 13 residues. Each CDR3 protein is one row after TCRdb ran MiXCR on the 5' RACE reads. The repertoire includes about 64,000 distinct CDR3 sequences, over 4% of them detected once, and under 6.5% sits in the top ten. Sequenced sample: whole blood. This sequence originates from an adult who was a healthcare worker with PCR-confirmed SARS-CoV-2 infection or an uninfected control (not recorded which). V usage is TRBV25-1 and J usage is TRBJ1-1; unclear D gene. The CDR3 DNA is TGTGCCAGCAGTATAGGATTGAACACTGAAGCTTTCTTT. It specifies CASSIGLNTEAFF.